Only one count was recorded for the clone carrying this T cell receptor beta chain. Enrolled through a virtual design, the participants were between roughly 18 and 90 years of age and came from 24 US areas. The data derive from a study of blood T cell repertoires in COVID-19. This CDR3 spans 16 amino acids. Germline trimming cut 6 bases from V and 0 bases from J; bases unmatched to any gene: 10. CDR1 MNHEY and CDR2 SMNVEV come from the germline V gene (reference sequence). Profiling relied on immunoSEQ multiplex PCR, and the TCRdb table lists in-frame clones only, not all of them. The table records around 150,000 clones, 80% to 85% of them present only once.

The receptor was isolated from a woman aged 60 to 75 who had recovered from COVID-19. Material for sequencing was PBMCs or T cells enriched from blood (not recorded which). The chain links TRBV27 to TRBJ1-1; TRBD1 matches 7 bases. CDR3 nucleotide sequence: TGTGCCAGCAGCTTGGGGACAGCGTCAATGAACACTGAAGCTTTCTTT. Translation: CASSLGTASMNTEAFF.